One TCR beta chain is described in this entry. This clone showed up just once. Its antigen remains undetermined. Base qualities are missing; no much larger clone stands one base away. The data originate from a study of stem cell transplantation in POMP-related autoinflammatory disease (dated by TCRdb to 2020 to 2023). General notes on the study: According to the study's hypothesis, the TRB repertoire gets skewed because defective thymoproteasomes impair MHC class I-dependent CD8+ T-cell differentiation and positive selection. Before transplant, CD4+ naive T-cell skewing, low CD8+ T-cell proportions, and reduced T-cell cytokine secretion were observed in patients. After transplant, 100% donor engraftment of neutrophils and platelets through one year was shown by DNA chimerism analysis. The effect of POMP deficiency on T-cell receptor beta repertoire diversity and CDR3 characteristics was assessed using high-throughput TRB sequencing.

Here is what the overall study found, with its caveats: The trend toward lower diversity and increased clonality in PRAID patients was statistically significant only for regulatory T cells. A restricted number of unique TRB V-J gene pairings was observed in PRAID patients. PRAID patients trended toward lower TRB diversity and higher clonality across all analyzed T-cell subsets.

Including cysteine and phenylalanine, the CDR3 has 16 amino acids. The sequence is cut down to CDR3 DNA, 48 bases in frame from base 1. Between the V and J ends, shortened by 0 bases and 0 bases respectively, the junction contains 11 bases. Looking up the germline V gene yields CDR1 LGHNA and CDR2 YNFKEQ. In light of the paper, this sample's time point label describes: after hematopoietic stem cell transplant. PRAID was characterized by prominent immunodeficiency alongside autoinflammation. T-cell subsets (conventional T cells, CD8+ T cells, regulatory T cells, T follicular helper cells) were sorted before TRB sequencing. Libraries were prepared through the immunoSEQ multiplex PCR assay. The original pipeline was this. Shannon entropy, which accounts for clonal size distribution, was used to quantify repertoire diversity. Clonotype distribution inequality was measured with the Gini-Simpson index (Simpson_1-D). The clones in this table, taken by TCRdb from immuneACCESS, are in-frame only. Not every clone is retained; where verified, under half of the shortfall comes from an unresolved V gene, and the cause of the rest is unknown. V and J calls and clone size are given by that table; D and trimming were obtained from the DNA. The table for this sample lists some 68,000 clones; roughly 93% of them were counted only once. The ten largest clones capture about 0.69% of the sample.

The V gene is TRBV4-2 and the J gene is TRBJ1-1; a confident D gene designation cannot be given. The sample was CD4+ T cells from PBMCs, taken after stem cell transplantation. This receptor was obtained from a human patient with POMP-related autoinflammation and immune dysregulation (PRAID). After a transplant, not all T cells may be the patient's own; some may come from the graft donor. The nucleotide sequence is TGTGCCAGCAGCCAAGATCTGTCCAGGTTGAACACTGAAGCTTTCTTT. Its translation is CASSQDLSRLNTEAFF.